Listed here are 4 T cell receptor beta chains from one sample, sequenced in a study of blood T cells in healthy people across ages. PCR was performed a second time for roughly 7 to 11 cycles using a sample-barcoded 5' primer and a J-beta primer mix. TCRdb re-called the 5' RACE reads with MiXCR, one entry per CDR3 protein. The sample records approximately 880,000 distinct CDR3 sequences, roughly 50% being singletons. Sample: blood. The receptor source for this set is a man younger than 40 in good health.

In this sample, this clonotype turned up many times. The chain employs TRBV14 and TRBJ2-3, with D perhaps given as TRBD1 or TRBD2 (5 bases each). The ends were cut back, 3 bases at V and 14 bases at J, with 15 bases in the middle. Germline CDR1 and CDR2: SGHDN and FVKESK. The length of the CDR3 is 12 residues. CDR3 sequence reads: CASSHPGTPPYF. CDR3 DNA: TGTGCCAGCAGCCATCCAGGGACCCCCCCGTATTTT.

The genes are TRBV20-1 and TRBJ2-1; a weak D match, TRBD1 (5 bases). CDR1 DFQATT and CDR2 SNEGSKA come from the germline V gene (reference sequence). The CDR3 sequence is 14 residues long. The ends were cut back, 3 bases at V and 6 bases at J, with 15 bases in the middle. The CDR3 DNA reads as TGCAGTGCTAGCTCAGGGCAGAGAGGCAATGAGCAGTTCTTC. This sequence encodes CSASSGQRGNEQFF.

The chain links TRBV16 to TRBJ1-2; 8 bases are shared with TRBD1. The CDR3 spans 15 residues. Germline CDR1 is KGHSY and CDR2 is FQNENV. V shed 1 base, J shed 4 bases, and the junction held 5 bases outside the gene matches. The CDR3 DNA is TGTGCCAGCAGCCAATTAATTGGACAGGGCTATGGCTACACCTTC. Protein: CASSQLIGQGYGYTF.

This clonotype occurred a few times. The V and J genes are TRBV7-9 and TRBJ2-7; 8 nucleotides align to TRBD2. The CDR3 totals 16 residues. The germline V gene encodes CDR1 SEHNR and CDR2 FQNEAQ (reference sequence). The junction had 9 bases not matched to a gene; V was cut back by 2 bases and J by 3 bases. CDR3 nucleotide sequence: TGTGCCAGCAGCTTAATTACGGGGGGGCACAACTACGAGCAGTACTTC. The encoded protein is CASSLITGGHNYEQYF.